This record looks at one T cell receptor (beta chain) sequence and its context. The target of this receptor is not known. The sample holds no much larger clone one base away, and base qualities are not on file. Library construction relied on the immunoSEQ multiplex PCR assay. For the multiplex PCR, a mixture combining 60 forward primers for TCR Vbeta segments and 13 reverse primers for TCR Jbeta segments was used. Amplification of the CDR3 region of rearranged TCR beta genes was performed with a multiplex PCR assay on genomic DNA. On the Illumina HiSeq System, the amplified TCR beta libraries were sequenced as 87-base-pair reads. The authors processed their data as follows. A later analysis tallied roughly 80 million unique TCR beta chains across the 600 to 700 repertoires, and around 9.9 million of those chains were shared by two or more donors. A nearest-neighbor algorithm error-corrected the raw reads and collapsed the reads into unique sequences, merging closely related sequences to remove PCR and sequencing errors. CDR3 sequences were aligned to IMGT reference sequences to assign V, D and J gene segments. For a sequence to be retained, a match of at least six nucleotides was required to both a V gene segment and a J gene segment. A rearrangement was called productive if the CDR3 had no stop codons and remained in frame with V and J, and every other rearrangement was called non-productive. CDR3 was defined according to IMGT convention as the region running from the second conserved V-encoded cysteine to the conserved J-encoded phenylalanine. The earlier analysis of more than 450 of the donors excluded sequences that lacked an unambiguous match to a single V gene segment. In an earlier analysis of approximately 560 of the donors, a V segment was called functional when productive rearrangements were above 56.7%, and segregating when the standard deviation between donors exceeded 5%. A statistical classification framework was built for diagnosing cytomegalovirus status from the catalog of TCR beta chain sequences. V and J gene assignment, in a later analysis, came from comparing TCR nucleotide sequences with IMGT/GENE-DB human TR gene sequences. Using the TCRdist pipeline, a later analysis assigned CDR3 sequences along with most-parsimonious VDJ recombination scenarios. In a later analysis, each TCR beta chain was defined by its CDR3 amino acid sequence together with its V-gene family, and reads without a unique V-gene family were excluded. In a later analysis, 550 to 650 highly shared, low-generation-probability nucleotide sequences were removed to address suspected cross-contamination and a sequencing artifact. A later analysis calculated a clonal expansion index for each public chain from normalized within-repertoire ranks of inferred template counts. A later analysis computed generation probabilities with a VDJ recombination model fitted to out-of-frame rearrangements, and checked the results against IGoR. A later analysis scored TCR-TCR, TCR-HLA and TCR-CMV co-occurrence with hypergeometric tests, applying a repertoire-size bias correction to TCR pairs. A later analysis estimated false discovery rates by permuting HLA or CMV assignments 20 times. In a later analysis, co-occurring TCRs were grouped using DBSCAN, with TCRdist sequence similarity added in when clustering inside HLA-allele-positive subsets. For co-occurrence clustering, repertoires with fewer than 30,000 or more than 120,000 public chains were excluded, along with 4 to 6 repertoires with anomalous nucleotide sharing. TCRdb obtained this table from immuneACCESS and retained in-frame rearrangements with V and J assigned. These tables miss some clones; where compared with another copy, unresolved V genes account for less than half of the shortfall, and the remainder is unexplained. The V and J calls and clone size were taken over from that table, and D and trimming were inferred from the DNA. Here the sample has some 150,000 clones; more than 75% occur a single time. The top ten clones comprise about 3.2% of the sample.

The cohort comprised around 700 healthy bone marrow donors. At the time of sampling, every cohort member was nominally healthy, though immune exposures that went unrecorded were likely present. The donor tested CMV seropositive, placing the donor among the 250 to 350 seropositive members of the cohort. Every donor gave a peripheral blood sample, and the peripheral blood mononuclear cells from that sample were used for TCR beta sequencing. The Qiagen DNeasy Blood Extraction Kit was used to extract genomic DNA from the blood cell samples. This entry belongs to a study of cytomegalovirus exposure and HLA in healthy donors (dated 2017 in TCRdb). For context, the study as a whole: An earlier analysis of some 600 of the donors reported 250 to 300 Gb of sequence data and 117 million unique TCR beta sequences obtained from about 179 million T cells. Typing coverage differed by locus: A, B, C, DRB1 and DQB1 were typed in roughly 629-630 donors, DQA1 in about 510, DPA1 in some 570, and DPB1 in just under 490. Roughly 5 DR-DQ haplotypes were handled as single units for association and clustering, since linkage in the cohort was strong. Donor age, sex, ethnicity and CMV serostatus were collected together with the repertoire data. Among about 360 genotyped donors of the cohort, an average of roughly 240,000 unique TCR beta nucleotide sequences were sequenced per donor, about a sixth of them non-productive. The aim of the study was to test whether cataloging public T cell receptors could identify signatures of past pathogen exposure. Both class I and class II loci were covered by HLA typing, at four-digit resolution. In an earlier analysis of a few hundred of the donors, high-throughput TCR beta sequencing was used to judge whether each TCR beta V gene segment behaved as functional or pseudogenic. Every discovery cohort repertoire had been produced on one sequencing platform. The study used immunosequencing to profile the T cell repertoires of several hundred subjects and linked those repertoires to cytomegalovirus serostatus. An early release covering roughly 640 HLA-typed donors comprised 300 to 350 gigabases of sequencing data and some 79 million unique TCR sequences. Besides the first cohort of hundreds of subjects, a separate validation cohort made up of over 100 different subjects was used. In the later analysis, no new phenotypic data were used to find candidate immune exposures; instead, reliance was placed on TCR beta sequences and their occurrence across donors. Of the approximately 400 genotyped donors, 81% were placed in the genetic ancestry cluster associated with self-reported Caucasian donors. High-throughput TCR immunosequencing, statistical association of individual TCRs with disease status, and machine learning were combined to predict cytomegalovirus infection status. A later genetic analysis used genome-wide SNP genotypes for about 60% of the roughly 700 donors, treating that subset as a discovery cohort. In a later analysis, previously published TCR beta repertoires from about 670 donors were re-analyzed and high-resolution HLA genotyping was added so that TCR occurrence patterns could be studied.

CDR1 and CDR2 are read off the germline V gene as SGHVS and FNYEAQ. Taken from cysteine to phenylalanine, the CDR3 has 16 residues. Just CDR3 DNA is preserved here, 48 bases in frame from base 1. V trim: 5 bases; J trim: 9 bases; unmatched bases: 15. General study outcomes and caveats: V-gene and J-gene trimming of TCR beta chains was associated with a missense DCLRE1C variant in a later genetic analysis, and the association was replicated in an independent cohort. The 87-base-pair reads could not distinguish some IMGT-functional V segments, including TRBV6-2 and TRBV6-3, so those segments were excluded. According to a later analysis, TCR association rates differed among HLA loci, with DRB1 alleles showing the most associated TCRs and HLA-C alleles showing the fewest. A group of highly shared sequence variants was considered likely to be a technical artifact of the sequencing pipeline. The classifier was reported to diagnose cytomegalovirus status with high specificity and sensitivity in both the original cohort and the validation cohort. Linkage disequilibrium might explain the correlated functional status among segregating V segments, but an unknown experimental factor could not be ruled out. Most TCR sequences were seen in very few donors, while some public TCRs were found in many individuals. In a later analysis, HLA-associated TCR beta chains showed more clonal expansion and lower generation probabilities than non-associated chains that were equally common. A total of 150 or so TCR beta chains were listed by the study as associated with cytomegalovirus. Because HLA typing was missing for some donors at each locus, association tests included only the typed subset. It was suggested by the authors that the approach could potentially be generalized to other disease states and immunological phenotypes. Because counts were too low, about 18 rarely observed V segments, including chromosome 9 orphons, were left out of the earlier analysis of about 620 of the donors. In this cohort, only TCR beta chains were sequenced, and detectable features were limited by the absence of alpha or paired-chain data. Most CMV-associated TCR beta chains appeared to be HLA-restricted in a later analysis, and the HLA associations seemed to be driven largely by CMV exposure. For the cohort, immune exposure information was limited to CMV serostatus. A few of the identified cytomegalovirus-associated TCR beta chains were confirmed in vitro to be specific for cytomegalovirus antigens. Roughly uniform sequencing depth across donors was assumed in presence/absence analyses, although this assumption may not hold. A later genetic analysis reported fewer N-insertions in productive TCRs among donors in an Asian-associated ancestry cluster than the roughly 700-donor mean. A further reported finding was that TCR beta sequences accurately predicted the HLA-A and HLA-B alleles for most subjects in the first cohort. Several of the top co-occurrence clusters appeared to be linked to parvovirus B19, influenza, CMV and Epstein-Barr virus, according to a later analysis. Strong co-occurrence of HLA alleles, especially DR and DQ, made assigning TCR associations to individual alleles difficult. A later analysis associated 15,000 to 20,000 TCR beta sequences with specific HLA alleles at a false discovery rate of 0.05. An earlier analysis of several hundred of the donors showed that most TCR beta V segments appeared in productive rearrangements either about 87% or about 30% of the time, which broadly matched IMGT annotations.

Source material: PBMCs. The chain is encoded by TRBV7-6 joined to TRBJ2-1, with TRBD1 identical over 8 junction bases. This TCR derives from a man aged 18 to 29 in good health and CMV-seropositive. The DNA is TGTGCCAGCAGCCTCCATGCCGGGACAGGAGATCCTGAGCAGTTCTTC. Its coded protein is CASSLHAGTGDPEQFF.